Shown below are 13 T cell receptor beta chains from a single sample sequenced in a study of blood T cell repertoires in COVID-19. Sequenced by immunoSEQ multiplex PCR; TCRdb stores in-frame clones only, minus some. The sample comprises around 87,000 clones, 80% to 90% of which are singletons, and 7.5% to 9.5% rests with the top ten. The material sequenced was peripheral blood. The source is a man between 50 and 59 years old with acute or convalescent COVID-19.

The rearrangement joins TRBV28 to TRBJ1-3; no definite D call. This CDR3 contains 16 residues. CDR1 is MDHEN, CDR2 SYDVKM, per germline. V was shortened by 4 bases and J by 0 bases, with 13 bases between the two germline ends. The CDR3 bases are TGTGCCAGCAGTTCAATAACAAGTCCCTCTGGAAACACCATATATTTT. Translation gives CASSSITSPSGNTIYF.

The chain employs TRBV9 and TRBJ1-3; D is undetermined. This CDR3 has 16 amino acids. Germline CDR1 SGDLS, CDR2 YYNGEE. Deletions cut 0 bases from V and 3 bases from J, with 13 bases between. The CDR3 nucleotides read TGTGCCAGCAGCGTAGATGGTGGAGGGAGTGGAAACACCATATATTTT. This codes for CASSVDGGGSGNTIYF.

This chain links TRBV23-1 with TRBJ1-2; perhaps TRBD1 as D (6 bases). TRBV23-1 is known as an ORF, though its function is uncertain. The CDR3 contains 13 residues. Trimming shortened V by 7 bases and J by 5 bases, and 14 bases separated the two germline ends. This CDR3 reads CASISITGYGYTF. The CDR3 coding sequence is TGCGCCAGCATATCAATCACAGGGTATGGCTACACCTTC.

The V gene is TRBV12-5, the J gene TRBJ2-3; TRBD1 matches 7 bases. The germline V gene has CDR1 LGHNT and CDR2 FRNRAP. The CDR3 sequence is 15 residues long. J was trimmed by 2 bases and V by 7 bases; bases with no gene match: 9. Here the CDR3 DNA reads TGTGCTAGTGCTCGGGGACAGCCAGTCACAGATACGCAGTATTTT. It encodes CASARGQPVTDTQYF.

This clone occurred once. This chain joins TRBV12-3 or TRBV12-4 and TRBJ1-2, with D unresolved. Trimming took off 8 bases at V and 8 bases at J, with 18 bases between the two ends. The CDR3 sequence is 13 residues long. CDR3 sequence reads: CASHLSGPSGYTF. In DNA, the CDR3 is TGTGCCAGCCACCTGAGTGGGCCCTCGGGCTACACCTTC.

V and J are TRBV3-1 (or the pseudogene TRBV3-2) and TRBJ1-2, with D maybe TRBD1 (5 bases). The germline V and J ends were trimmed by 0 bases and 3 bases, with 8 bases remaining between them. The CDR3 loop spans 14 amino acids. Germline CDR1 reads LGHDT; CDR2 reads YNNKEL (reference sequence). This CDR3 is CASSQDDRDYGYTF. Written as DNA, the CDR3 is TGTGCCAGCAGCCAAGACGACAGAGACTATGGCTACACCTTC.

V usage is TRBV6-6 and J usage is TRBJ1-1; 7 bases fit TRBD1. The CDR3 loop spans 12 amino acids. Germline-derived CDR1 and CDR2 are MNHNY and SVGAGI (reference sequence). V gave up 8 bases and J gave up 7 bases; unmatched junction bases: 7. CDR3: CASHRGASEAFF. CDR3 bases: TGTGCCAGCCACAGGGGAGCTAGTGAAGCTTTCTTT.

This chain connects TRBV6-1 to TRBJ1-3; TRBD1 is a possible D gene (5 bases). The CDR3 length is 14 residues. The germline V gene encodes CDR1 MNHNS and CDR2 SASEGT. Trimming stripped 2 bases from V and 4 bases from J, with 9 bases between. Written as DNA, the CDR3 is TGTGCCAGCAGTGAAAGGGGTCAGGGAAACACCATATATTTT. Amino acid sequence: CASSERGQGNTIYF.

This chain links TRBV7-2 with TRBJ2-2; D is undetermined. The germline V and J ends were trimmed by 6 bases and 5 bases, with 10 bases remaining between them. There are 13 residues in the CDR3. Looked up from germline, CDR1 is SGHTA and CDR2 is FQGNSA. The CDR3 DNA reads as TGTGCCAGCAGTGAACAATTAACCGGGGAGCTGTTTTTT. It codes for CASSEQLTGELFF.

The chain joins TRBV28 to TRBJ1-4, with a possible D match to TRBD1 (5 bases). This CDR3 region has 14 residues. CDR1 and CDR2 (germline): MDHEN, SYDVKM. The V end was cut by 7 bases, the J end by 4 bases, with 13 bases between. CDR3: CASTSRAVNEKLFF. In nucleotides, the CDR3 is TGTGCCAGCACCTCCAGGGCGGTTAATGAAAAACTGTTTTTT.

The chain joins TRBV6-6 to TRBJ2-3; 8 positions agree with TRBD2. With 6 bases clipped from V and 6 bases from J, the junction kept 8 bases outside the gene matches. Per germline, CDR1 MNHNY and CDR2 SVGAGI (reference sequence). This CDR3 comprises 14 residues. CDR3 DNA sequence: TGTGCCAGCAGGCGTCGGGGGGGCCATGATACGCAGTATTTT. Translated, it gives CASRRRGGHDTQYF.

V usage is TRBV5-8 and J usage is TRBJ2-5, with TRBD2 matching 13 bases. Looked up from germline, CDR1 is SGHTS and CDR2 is YDEGEE. J lost 1 base, V lost 4 bases, and 7 bases had no gene match. The CDR3 runs 17 residues. The CDR3 coding sequence is TGTGCCAGCAGCCTGGGGGGGACTAGCGGGATCCAAGAGACCCAGTACTTC. It translates to CASSLGGTSGIQETQYF.

The chain couples TRBV9 to TRBJ2-3; the D gene is possibly TRBD2 (5 bases). From germline, CDR1 is SGDLS and CDR2 YYNGEE. Trimming cost V 4 bases and J 0 bases, with 12 bases left between them. The CDR3 runs 15 residues. CDR3 residues: CASSQWTGSTDTQYF. The CDR3 coding sequence is TGTGCCAGCAGCCAGTGGACGGGGAGCACAGATACGCAGTATTTT.